The 5 T cell receptor beta chains given below trace back to one sample, sequenced in a study of T cell changes during pregnancy in multiple sclerosis. The repertoire was sequenced with immunoSEQ multiplex PCR; TCRdb's copy has only in-frame clones and lacks some. The sample consists of tens of thousands of clones, 92% of them appearing once. The sample in question was CD4+ T cells from peripheral blood mononuclear cells, obtained in the third trimester of pregnancy. These receptors all stem from a female donor with multiple sclerosis, enrolled in a pregnancy study.

The chain has TRBV5-8 and TRBJ1-5; TRBD1 is a possible D gene (5 bases). V was cut by 1 base and J by 6 bases, with 11 bases left in between. Germline lookup yields CDR1 SGHTS and CDR2 YDEGEE. The CDR3 extends over 14 amino acids. CDR3 DNA sequence: TGTGCCAGCAGCTTGATCAGGGTCGGTCAGCCCCAGCATTTT. Translation: CASSLIRVGQPQHF.

The chain couples TRBV2 to TRBJ1-5; D unclear. The CDR3 is 12 residues long. Germline CDR1 is SNHLY and CDR2 is FYNNEI. V lost 5 bases and J lost 4, with 6 bases in between. In nucleotides, the CDR3 is TGTGCCAGCAGTTCAGGAAATCAGCCCCAGCATTTT. Amino acids: CASSSGNQPQHF. The variable domain in full, completed from reference TRBV2 and TRBJ1-5, reads EPEVTQTPSHQVTQMGQEVILRCVPISNHLYFYWYRQILGQKVEFLVSFYNNEISEKSEIFDDQFSVERPDGSNFTLKIRSTKLEDSAMYFCASSSGNQPQHFGDGTRLSIL.

The J gene is TRBJ2-6, the V gene TRBV7-3; 7 positions agree with TRBD2. This CDR3 is 17 amino acids long. Trimming cost V 2 bases and J 0 bases; bases outside gene matches: 4. CDR1 and CDR2 (germline): SGHTA, FQGTGA. Here the CDR3 DNA reads TGTGCCAGCAGCTTAGAGCGGGGAAGCTCTGGGGCCAACGTCCTGACTTTC. This translates into CASSLERGSSGANVLTF.

This sequence joins TRBV10-3 and TRBJ2-7; TRBD1 might be the D (5 bases). The length of the CDR3 is 16 residues. V was trimmed by 0 bases and J by 2 bases, leaving 14 bases between them. Germline V gene sequence: CDR1 ENHRY, CDR2 SYGVKD. The CDR3 DNA reads TGTGCCATCAGTGAGTCGGTGGGGCCCCCGCCCTACGAGCAGTACTTC. It translates to CAISESVGPPPYEQYF.

V gene TRBV7-9 combines with J gene TRBJ2-2; 7 nucleotides agree with TRBD1. V lost 1 base, J lost 2 bases, and 4 bases stayed unmatched. Looked up from germline, CDR1 is SEHNR and CDR2 is FQNEAQ (reference sequence). The CDR3 is made up of 16 amino acids. The CDR3 region is CASSLDRGSNTGELFF. Here the CDR3 DNA reads TGTGCCAGCAGCTTAGACAGGGGCAGCAACACCGGGGAGCTGTTTTTT.